These 5 T cell receptor beta chains originate from one sample sequenced in a study of Graves' ophthalmopathy and Graves' hyperthyroidism. Researchers took RNA transcripts and amplified TCR beta CDR3 regions from them. First-round RT-PCR relied on HTBI primers, and a second-round multiplex PCR came next. TCRdb analysed the multiplex PCR reads with MiXCR anew, one entry per CDR3 protein. The profile shows some 1.1 million distinct CDR3 sequences, less than 45% of them singletons. Source material: peripheral blood or thyroid tissue (not recorded which). The receptors were gathered from an adult man with Graves' hyperthyroidism.

This clonotype was counted a few times. The V call is TRBV7-9, the J call TRBJ1-5; 7 nucleotides align to TRBD1. With V trimmed by 1 base and J by 4 bases, 10 bases remained unmatched. Germline V gene data show CDR1 as SEHNR and CDR2 as FQNEAQ (reference sequence). CDR3 size: 17 residues. Here the CDR3 DNA reads TGTGCCAGCAGCTTAGGAGACCCAGGGACAGCTAATCAGCCCCAGCATTTT. Residues: CASSLGDPGTANQPQHF.

This clonotype was seen only a few times. In DNA form, the CDR3 reads TGTGCCAGCAGCTGGACTAGCGGGAGTGCCGGGGAGCTGTTTTTT. Translated, it gives CASSWTSGSAGELFF. The chain is built from TRBV7-2 and TRBJ2-2, with 13 bases matching TRBD2. Germline loops: CDR1 SGHTA, CDR2 FQGNSA. The trim removed 4 bases at V and 6 bases at J, leaving 2 bases unmatched. The CDR3 spans 15 residues.

This clonotype was picked up many times. V usage is TRBV5-6 and J usage is TRBJ1-5; TRBD1 aligns across 7 bases. This CDR3 contains 14 residues. J gave up 4 bases and V 2 bases, and 3 bases lay outside the gene matches. CDR1 SGHDT and CDR2 YYEEEE come from the germline V gene. CDR3 residues: CASSLGQANQPQHF. The CDR3 DNA reads as TGTGCCAGCAGCTTAGGACAGGCGAATCAGCCCCAGCATTTT.

This clonotype appeared many times. The genes are TRBV10-1 and TRBJ2-7; unclear D gene. The CDR3 loop spans 14 amino acids. The germline CDR1 and CDR2 sequences are WNHNN and SYGVQD (reference sequence). The V gene lost 2 bases and the J gene lost 1 base, with 9 bases spanning the gap. CDR3 residues: CASSETSGSYEQYF. The CDR3 DNA is TGCGCCAGCAGTGAGACATCCGGATCCTACGAGCAGTACTTC.

In the case of this clonotype: This may come from a read error, since a much larger clone is one base off. V usage is TRBV10-3 and J usage is TRBJ1-4; weak D call: TRBD1 (6 bases). Germline loops: CDR1 ENHRY, CDR2 SYGVKD. The CDR3 contains 13 residues. The CDR3 spells CASSYSRGEKLFF. The CDR3 DNA reads TGTGCCAGCAGTTACTCGAGGGGGGAAAAACTGTTTTTT.